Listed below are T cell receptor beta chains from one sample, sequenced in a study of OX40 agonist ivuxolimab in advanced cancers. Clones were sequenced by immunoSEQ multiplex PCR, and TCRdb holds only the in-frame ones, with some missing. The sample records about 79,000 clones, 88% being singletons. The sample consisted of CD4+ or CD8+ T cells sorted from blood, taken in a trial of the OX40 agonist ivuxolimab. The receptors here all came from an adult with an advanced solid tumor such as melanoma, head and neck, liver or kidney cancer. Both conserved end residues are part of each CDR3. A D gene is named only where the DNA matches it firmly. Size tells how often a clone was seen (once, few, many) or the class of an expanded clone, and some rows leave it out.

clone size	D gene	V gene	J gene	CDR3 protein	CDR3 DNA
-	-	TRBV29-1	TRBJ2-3	CSSTSSGGSTDTQYF	TGCAGCTCCACCTCCTCTGGCGGGAGCACAGATACGCAGTATTTT
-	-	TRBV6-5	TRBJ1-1	CASSYAPSSNTEAFF	TGTGCCAGCAGTTATGCCCCCTCCTCGAACACTGAAGCTTTCTTT
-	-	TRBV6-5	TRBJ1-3	CATSPSGNTIYF	TGTGCCACCTCCCCCTCTGGAAACACCATATATTTT
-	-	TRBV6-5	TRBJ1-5	CAGRREGNQPQHF	TGTGCCGGCAGACGTGAAGGTAATCAGCCCCAGCATTTT
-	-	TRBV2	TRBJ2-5	CASKGSLVQETQYF	TGTGCCAGCAAGGGTAGCTTAGTCCAAGAGACCCAGTACTTC
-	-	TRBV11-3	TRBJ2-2	CASSLVTNTGELFF	TGTGCCAGCAGCTTAGTCACGAACACCGGGGAGCTGTTTTTT
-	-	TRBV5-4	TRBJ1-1	CASSAMNTEAFF	TGTGCCAGCAGCGCTATGAACACTGAAGCTTTCTTT
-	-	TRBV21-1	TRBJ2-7	CASSIDLTKYGTETFEQYF	TGTGCCAGCAGCATAGACCTGACCAAGTACGGGACAGAAACCTTCGAGCAGTACTTC
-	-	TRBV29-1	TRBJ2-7	CSAVEGGTDSYEQYF	TGCAGCGCTGTGGAGGGGGGGACAGACTCCTACGAGCAGTACTTC
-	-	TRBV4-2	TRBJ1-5	CASSQDLVGQYNQPQHF	TGTGCCAGCAGCCAAGATCTTGTAGGACAGTACAATCAGCCCCAGCATTTT
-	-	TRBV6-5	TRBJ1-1	CASSRTRANTEAFF	TGTGCCAGCAGTAGGACAAGGGCGAACACTGAAGCTTTCTTT
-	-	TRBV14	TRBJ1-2	CASSPTRGSGYTF	TGTGCCAGCAGCCCTACTCGGGGGTCTGGCTACACCTTC
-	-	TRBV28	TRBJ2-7	CASSFSGTPYEQYF	TGTGCCAGCAGTTTCTCCGGGACCCCCTACGAGCAGTACTTC
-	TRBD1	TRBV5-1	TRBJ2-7	CASSPGQHYEQYF	TGCGCCAGCAGCCCGGGACAGCACTACGAGCAGTACTTC
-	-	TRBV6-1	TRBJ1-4	CASTQVRGKLFF	TGTGCCAGCACACAGGTGAGGGGAAAACTGTTTTTT
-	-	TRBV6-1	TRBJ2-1	CASSEGSSTGNEQFF	TGTGCCAGCAGTGAAGGCTCTTCTACCGGAAATGAGCAGTTCTTC
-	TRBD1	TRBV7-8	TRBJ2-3	CASSPGGYSSTDTQYF	TGTGCCAGCAGCCCAGGGGGTTACTCTAGCACAGATACGCAGTATTTT
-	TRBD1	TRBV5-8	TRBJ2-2	CASSRRQGRAGELFF	TGTGCCAGCAGCCGAAGACAGGGACGGGCCGGGGAGCTGTTTTTT
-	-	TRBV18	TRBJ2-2	CASSVGHTGELFF	TGTGCCAGCTCGGTGGGGCACACCGGGGAGCTGTTTTTT
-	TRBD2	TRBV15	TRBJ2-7	CATSRDPGGANEQYF	TGTGCCACCAGCAGAGATCCCGGGGGGGCGAACGAGCAGTACTTC
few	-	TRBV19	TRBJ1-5	CASSMQGNQPQHF	TGTGCCAGTAGTATGCAGGGGAATCAGCCCCAGCATTTT
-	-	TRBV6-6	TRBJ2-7	CASSSGGLSYEQYF	TGTGCCAGCAGTTCCGGGGGCCTGTCCTACGAGCAGTACTTC
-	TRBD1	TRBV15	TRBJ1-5	CATSGGPRDRNQPQHF	TGTGCCACCAGCGGAGGACCCCGGGACAGAAATCAGCCCCAGCATTTT
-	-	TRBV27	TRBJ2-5	CASSSTPQGYQETQYF	TGTGCCAGCAGTTCAACCCCCCAGGGGTACCAAGAGACCCAGTACTTC
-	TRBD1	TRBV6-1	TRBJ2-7	CASTRTGTGSYEQYF	TGTGCCAGCACCAGAACCGGGACAGGGTCGTACGAGCAGTACTTC
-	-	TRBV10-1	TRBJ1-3	CASSENSGNTIYF	TGCGCCAGCAGTGAGAACTCTGGAAACACCATATATTTT
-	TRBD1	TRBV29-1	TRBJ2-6	CSAPTGALSSGANVLTF	TGCAGCGCCCCGACAGGGGCCTTAAGCTCTGGGGCCAACGTCCTGACTTTC
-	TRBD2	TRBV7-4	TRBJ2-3	CASSLGRREGKLSTDTQYF	TGTGCCAGCAGCTTAGGTAGGCGGGAGGGGAAGCTTAGCACAGATACGCAGTATTTT
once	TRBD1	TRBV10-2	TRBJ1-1	CASSEAKDRGLTFF	TGCGCCAGCAGTGAGGCTAAGGACAGGGGGTTAACTTTCTTT
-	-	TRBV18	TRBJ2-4	CASSPGAENIQYF	TGTGCCAGCTCACCAGGGGCGGAAAACATTCAGTACTTC
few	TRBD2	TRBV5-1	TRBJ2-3	CASSWGSGSALSTDTQYF	TGCGCCAGCAGCTGGGGTAGCGGGTCAGCGCTGAGCACAGATACGCAGTATTTT
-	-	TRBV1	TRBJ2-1	CTSSQVAGDCLAYNEQFF	TGCACCAGCAGCCAAGTAGCGGGAGACTGTTTAGCCTACAATGAGCAGTTCTTC
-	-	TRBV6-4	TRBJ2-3	CASSPTDTQYF	TGTGCCAGCAGTCCCACAGATACGCAGTATTTT
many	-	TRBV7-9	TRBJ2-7	CASSANREQYF	TGTGCCAGCAGCGCCAACCGGGAGCAGTACTTC
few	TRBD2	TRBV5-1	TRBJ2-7	CASSFDSGSREQYF	TGCGCCAGCAGCTTCGATAGCGGGAGTCGGGAGCAGTACTTC
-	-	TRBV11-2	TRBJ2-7	CASSLGTIHEQYF	TGTGCCAGCAGCTTAGGCACAATCCACGAGCAGTACTTC
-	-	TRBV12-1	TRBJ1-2	CASSFGRPTYDYGYTF	TGTGCCAGCAGCTTTGGTAGGCCGACGTACGACTATGGCTACACCTTC